This T cell receptor (beta chain) was sequenced for a study of cytomegalovirus exposure and HLA in healthy donors. In regard to this clone: As yet, its antigen is unknown. The same CDR3 arises from other DNA sequences in this sample as well.

13 Jbeta primers and 60 Vbeta primers were used for the PCR. TCRdb keeps only in-frame clones here, not all; method: immunoSEQ multiplex PCR. Of about 170,000 clones listed, about four fifths are singletons. Findings and limits, study-wide: Later analysis suggested most CMV-associated TCR beta chains were HLA-restricted. One cluster of highly shared sequence variants probably arose as a sequencing artifact.

The source is a boy aged 2 to 9 in good health and CMV-seronegative. Source material: PBMCs.

CDR3 DNA: TGTGCCAGCAGTCCTGACAGGGGATATGGCTACACCTTC. This gives the protein CASSPDRGYGYTF. V and J are TRBV6-5 and TRBJ1-2; 8 nucleotides align to TRBD1. The trim removed 5 bases at V and 5 bases at J, leaving 4 bases unmatched. The CDR3 extends over 13 amino acids. Germline V CDR1 and CDR2: MNHEY, SVGAGI.